This is a list of T cell receptor beta chains from one sample in a study of T cells expressing NK-cell markers. TCRdb reanalyzed the 5' RACE reads and collapses them to one entry per CDR3 protein, without DNA. This table lists about 260,000 distinct CDR3 sequences. The material sequenced was blood T cells: a sorted CD56 or NKG2C T cell subset, CD4+ or CD8+ T cells, or bulk PBMC T cells (not recorded which). Receptors were obtained from a man aged 18 to 29 in good health. The CDR3 runs from the conserved cysteine through the conserved F or W. The order of the fields is V gene, J gene, CDR3 protein.

TRBV2,TRBJ2-1,CASSERVYNEQFF
TRBV19,TRBJ1-3,CATRPGPGNTIYF
TRBV4-3,TRBJ2-2,CASSQAASGRAFGELFF
TRBV20-1,TRBJ1-2,CSARKQGSYGYTF
TRBV7-2,TRBJ2-1,CASSRLAVGLAGSEQFF
TRBV5-5,TRBJ2-1,CASSLGTSGSYNEQFF
TRBV30,TRBJ2-1,CAGWAGTGDLFF
TRBV7-2,TRBJ2-2,CASSHSTGGAGELFF
TRBV6-5,TRBJ2-7,CASSRDSSSYEQYF
TRBV7-9,TRBJ2-5,CASRLAGTGGRGETQYF
TRBV12-3/TRBV12-4,TRBJ2-3,CASSYPPGLADYTDTQYF
TRBV20-1,TRBJ1-6,CSARVGGSSYNSPLHF
TRBV29-1,TRBJ1-5,CSVDTGSSNQPQHF
TRBV4-1,TRBJ2-2,CASSQKLAGELFF
TRBV7-3,TRBJ2-3,CASSLWGSTDTQYF
TRBV3-1,TRBJ2-5,CASSQGGALPAQYF
TRBV12-3/TRBV12-4,TRBJ1-2,CASSSGRNYGYTF
TRBV20-1,TRBJ2-1,CSASSLTWAEQFF
TRBV30,TRBJ2-6,CAWSRGGSGANVLTF
TRBV10-3,TRBJ2-2,CAITLGQIKNTGDLFF
TRBV11-2,TRBJ2-1,CASSLVTSGRIYNEQFF
TRBV18,TRBJ2-1,CASSAGTSGSYNEQFF
TRBV29-1,TRBJ2-1,CSVDRTGVRGEQFF
TRBV20-1,TRBJ2-1,CSASQTSGWQNEQFF
TRBV24-1,TRBJ2-1,CATSETPAKSYEQFF
TRBV4-1,TRBJ1-3,CASSQTSGRFGNTIYF
TRBV18,TRBJ2-3,CASSPRPPGLAGLQTQYF
TRBV6-1,TRBJ2-1,CASSPLAALYNEQFF
TRBV6-5,TRBJ1-4,CASSQTGTSNEKLFF
TRBV25-1,TRBJ2-3,CASSEPWASGNTDTQYF
TRBV20-1,TRBJ2-1,CSARGTPSGSSYNEQFF
TRBV12-3/TRBV12-4,TRBJ2-5,CASSFGLSSKETQYF
TRBV15,TRBJ2-1,CATSSPIQGAYNEQFF
TRBV5-1,TRBJ1-1,CASSRVGHRDRDTEAFF
TRBV5-1,TRBJ2-5,CASSLAARRRETQYF
TRBV7-9,TRBJ1-2,CASSSRTASNYGYTF
TRBV27,TRBJ2-1,CASSFAGMDEQFF
TRBV11-1,TRBJ2-3,CASSEHRGTDTQYF
TRBV5-6,TRBJ2-6,CASSKQGLSGANVLTF
TRBV7-2,TRBJ2-2,CASSPGAGELFF
TRBV18,TRBJ2-1,CASSPSSGTWSNEQFF
TRBV20-1,TRBJ2-1,CSARDLGGENEQFF
TRBV29-1,TRBJ2-7,CSVALTYEQYF
TRBV15,TRBJ2-7,CATSRDFNEQYF
TRBV28,TRBJ1-5,CASRPGQWNQPQHF
TRBV24-1,TRBJ1-1,CATSEPGRDTEAFF
TRBV29-1,TRBJ2-7,CSVERTGIVGEQYF
TRBV7-3,TRBJ2-5,CASSYTGGSETQYF
TRBV20-1,TRBJ1-1,CSASLQGTMSEAFF
TRBV20-1,TRBJ2-7,CSASGLGGYEQYF
TRBV19,TRBJ2-1,CASSRLAGAYNEQFF
TRBV4-1,TRBJ1-5,CASSRTGSNQPQHF
TRBV15,TRBJ2-5,CATSRGPTFPEETQYF
TRBV12-3/TRBV12-4,TRBJ2-1,CASTPGRSYNEQFF
TRBV12-3/TRBV12-4,TRBJ1-2,CASNGAGYPANYGYTF
TRBV20-1,TRBJ2-1,CSARDWTGDEQFF
TRBV6-5,TRBJ2-7,CASNILVSSSYEQYF
TRBV20-1,TRBJ1-2,CSARDLGVGQEGVFFGYTF
TRBV20-1,TRBJ1-2,CSAALGVDYGYTF
TRBV15,TRBJ1-2,CATGEDNYGYTF